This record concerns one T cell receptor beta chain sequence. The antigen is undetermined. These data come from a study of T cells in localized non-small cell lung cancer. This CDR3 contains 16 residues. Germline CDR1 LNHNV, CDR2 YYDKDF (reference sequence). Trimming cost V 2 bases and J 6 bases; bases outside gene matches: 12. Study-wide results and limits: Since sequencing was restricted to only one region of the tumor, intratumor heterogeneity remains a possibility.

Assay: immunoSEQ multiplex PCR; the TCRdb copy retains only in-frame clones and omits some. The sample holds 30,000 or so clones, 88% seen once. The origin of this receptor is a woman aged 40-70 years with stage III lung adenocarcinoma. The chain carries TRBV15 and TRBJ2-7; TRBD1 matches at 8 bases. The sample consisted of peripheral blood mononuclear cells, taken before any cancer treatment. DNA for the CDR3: TGTGCCACCAGCAGAACCTACCTCGGACAGGGAGGCGAGCAGTACTTC. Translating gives CATSRTYLGQGGEQYF.